What follows describes a single T cell receptor (beta chain). The target antigen is unknown. This sample is drawn from a study of T cells after yellow fever vaccination. On the study more broadly: With SMART-Seq v4 Ultra Low Input, the fractions containing low cell numbers were prepared. Findings and limits, study-wide: Post-booster samples contained most primary-vaccination clones (approximately 97% CD4, less than 90% CD8). Though it reached lower strength, the secondary response hit its peak faster, day 5 versus 15.

This CDR3 contains 14 residues. The V gene's germline CDR1 is MNHEY and CDR2 SVGEGT. V dropped 0 bases and J dropped 1 base, with 6 bases sitting between them. A process of 5'RACE template switching, which added a universal primer site and UMIs, was used to make TCR cDNA. TCRdb used MiXCR to reprocess the 5' RACE reads, holding one entry per CDR3 protein. The sample records some 150,000 distinct CDR3 sequences, around 8.5% being singletons. The V gene is TRBV6-2 or TRBV6-3, the J gene TRBJ1-1; a possible D gene is TRBD1 (6 bases). The sequencing here drew on CD8+ T cells sorted from PBMCs, taken 45 days after the yellow fever booster vaccination. The receptor was derived from a man aged 18 to 30 who received the YFV17D yellow fever vaccine. The CDR3 region is CASSYSGGNTEAFF. CDR3 nucleotides: TGTGCCAGCAGTTACTCAGGGGGGAACACTGAAGCTTTCTTT.